This TCR beta chain was captured by sequencing in a study of early T cells in non-severe SARS-CoV-2 infection (dated by TCRdb to the early 2020s). Concerning the study at large: Because TCR sequencing relied on bulk RNA taken from unsorted whole blood, pairing of alpha and beta chains was not possible.

To prepare the library, 5' RACE was applied. TCRdb names NextSeq 500 as the instrument used. Unique molecular identifiers were attached to individual cDNA molecules in the TCR library protocol so that sequencing error and PCR bias could be corrected. Both TCR alpha and beta chains were sequenced, and tight co-correlation was observed between alpha and beta sequence abundances in each sample. The paper's processing steps were these. Decombinator V4 was used to perform V gene, J gene and CDR3 annotation of TCR sequences. Expanded TCRs were defined as changing significantly between any two time points under a Poisson model with p below 0.0001. Abundances of TCRs were expressed as counts per million after normalisation to the total number of TCRs sequenced in each sample. TRAV1-2 paired with TRAJ12, TRAJ20 or TRAJ33 defined MAIT TCRs, while TRAV10 paired with TRAJ18 defined iNKT TCRs. VDJdb, accessed on 1 November 2021, was searched for TCRs annotated for CMV, EBV and SARS-CoV-2, and TCRs annotated for more than one antigen were excluded. In TCRdb, the public reads were trimmed at Q25 with fastp and aligned with MiXCR, with productive beta chains retained. When rows share a CDR3 protein, they turn into one entry using the most common DNA and genes. None of the V and J calls come from the authors' own analysis; TCRdb made them. This sample is represented by some 54,000 distinct CDR3 sequences; roughly 9.7% of them were singletons. The ten most abundant clones make up about 9.4% of the sample.

The V end loses 2 bases and the J end loses 0 bases, and a stretch of 10 bases separates them. Via the germline V gene, CDR1 is MNHEY and CDR2 SVGEGT. The CDR3 holds 15 amino acids from the cysteine to the phenylalanine. Of all the DNA, just the CDR3 is kept, 45 bases in frame from base 1. On the study overall, not on this receptor specifically: VDJdb matching was skewed toward anti-spike CD8 responses and likely underestimated virus-specific expansions, missing private and CD4 specificities.

The study was a case-control design nested within a healthcare worker cohort in London, UK, with weekly nasopharyngeal swab PCR tests and blood sampling. Healthcare workers were enrolled in the week of the UK lockdown, from 23 to 31 March 2020, and were followed every week for up to roughly 16 weeks. This clonotype was recorded many times. Its antigen has not been determined. Qualities for individual bases were not recorded, and no much larger clone is one base off. The sample taken for sequencing was whole blood. The source of this sequence is an adult who was a healthcare worker with PCR-confirmed SARS-CoV-2 infection or an uninfected control (not recorded which). The rearranged segments are TRBV6-2 or TRBV6-3 and TRBJ1-1; the D gene cannot be resolved reliably. The sequence in DNA is TGTGCCAGCAGTTACGGGTTCGCCATGAACACTGAAGCTTTCTTT. It encodes CASSYGFAMNTEAFF.